This TCR beta chain was captured by sequencing in a study of cytomegalovirus exposure and HLA in healthy donors. Study-wide context: An early release of data contained tens of millions of unique TCRs, which came from HLA-typed donors. Broader study findings: In vitro, three CMV-associated chains proved specific for CMV antigens.

This CDR3 spans 16 amino acids. From germline, CDR1 is SGDLS and CDR2 YYNGEE. The V gene end was trimmed by 0 bases and the J gene end by 2 bases; junction bases not matched to a gene: 1. This clone was picked up a small number of times. Its target is not known. With 60 Vbeta and 13 Jbeta primers, the PCR was carried out. Here immunoSEQ multiplex PCR was the method, and the copy in TCRdb shows in-frame clones only, minus some. The sample holds roughly 100,000 clones; around 85% are singletons and the top ten take roughly 3.9%. The specimen sequenced was PBMCs. This TCR derives from a man in his fifties or sixties in good health and CMV-seronegative. The chain recombines TRBV9 with TRBJ2-3; 12 positions match TRBD2. DNA of the CDR3: TGTGCCAGCAGCGTAGGACTAGCGGGGGACACAGATACGCAGTATTTT. This translates into CASSVGLAGDTDTQYF.